Following are 22 T cell receptor beta chains from one sample sequenced in a study of T cells in Graves' hyperthyroidism and ophthalmopathy. The TCR beta CDR3 regions underwent amplification using RNA transcripts as the source. HTBI primers were the set used in a first-round RT-PCR of the TCR CDR3. TCRdb redid the calling of the multiplex PCR reads with MiXCR, one entry per CDR3 protein. The repertoire holds roughly 280,000 distinct CDR3 sequences, with 20% to 25% as singletons. The sequencing input was blood. The receptors come from a man aged 30 to 45 with Graves' ophthalmopathy.

A remark on this clonotype: Just one base apart from a much larger clone, this may be a read error. The chain employs TRBV2 and TRBJ1-1; tentative D call: TRBD1 (5 bases). Germline V gives CDR1 SNHLY, CDR2 FYNNEI. The CDR3 contains 15 residues. V shed 4 bases and J shed 3 bases, with 15 bases lying between them. The CDR3 DNA reads as TGTGCCAGCAGTGCCCGACAGAGAATGGACACTGAAGCTTTCTTT. Its protein product is CASSARQRMDTEAFF.

This clonotype was seen at least ten times. Germline and junction disagree at one end, which may indicate a read error. This chain uses TRBV3-1 with TRBJ1-1; tentatively, D is TRBD1 (6 bases). Germline V gene data show CDR1 as LGHDT and CDR2 as YNNKEL (reference sequence). CDR3 size: 14 residues. CDR3 loop: CASRQAGGGTEAFF. The DNA of the CDR3 is TGTGCCAGCCGCCAGGCGGGAGGGGGAACTGAAGCTTTCTTT.

This clonotype was detected many times. This chain uses TRBV28 with TRBJ2-5; the match to TRBD1 covers 8 bases. This CDR3 is 14 amino acids long. The junction had 2 bases not matched to a gene; V was cut back by 3 bases and J by 2 bases. CDR1 is MDHEN, CDR2 SYDVKM, per germline. The CDR3 DNA reads as TGTGCCAGCAGTTTGGGACAGGAACAAGAGACCCAGTACTTC. Translation: CASSLGQEQETQYF.

The V gene is TRBV29-1, the J gene TRBJ1-1, with 10 positions matching TRBD1. Germline CDR1 and CDR2: SQVTM and ANQGSEA. J lost 1 base, V lost 3 bases, and 11 bases had no gene match. The CDR3 has 17 amino acids. CDR3 sequence reads: CSVDLTGGFMSNTEAFF. CDR3 DNA: TGCAGCGTTGATCTGACAGGGGGCTTTATGTCGAACACTGAAGCTTTCTTT.

This clonotype was counted at least ten times. This chain connects TRBV2 to TRBJ2-1; D remains unclear. There are 13 residues in the CDR3. Looked up from germline, CDR1 is SNHLY and CDR2 is FYNNEI. V was trimmed by 5 bases and J by 6 bases, leaving 11 bases between them. CDR3 DNA sequence: TGTGCCAGCAGTAGCCGACAAGCCAATGAGCAGTTCTTC. This sequence encodes CASSSRQANEQFF.

In this sample, this clonotype turned up many times. The chain couples TRBV20-1 to TRBJ2-3; no reliable D call. CDR3 length: 13 amino acids. Germline values: CDR1 DFQATT, CDR2 SNEGSKA (reference sequence). CDR3 DNA: TGCAGGGCCGCTGATTTGGGCACAGATACGCAGTATTTT. This gives the protein CRAADLGTDTQYF.

V gene TRBV29-1 combines with J gene TRBJ1-2, with TRBD1 identical over 8 bases. The V segment lost 0 bases and the J segment 8 bases; nucleotides outside the gene matches: 5. Germline loops: CDR1 SQVTM, CDR2 ANQGSEA. This CDR3 is 13 amino acids long. The CDR3 protein is CSVEDRTGFGYTF. In DNA, the CDR3 is TGCAGCGTTGAAGATCGGACAGGGTTCGGCTACACCTTC.

V gene TRBV9 combines with J gene TRBJ2-3, with D hard to call. Germline CDR1 SGDLS, CDR2 YYNGEE. The CDR3 is 14 residues long. V shed 0 bases and J shed 5 bases, with 10 bases lying between them. CDR3 loop: CASSVGPGRDTQYF. The CDR3 coding sequence is TGTGCCAGCAGCGTAGGCCCAGGTCGAGATACGCAGTATTTT. The full variable domain, rest sourced from reference TRBV9 and TRBJ2-3, is DSGVTQTPKHLITATGQRVTLRCSPRSGDLSVYWYQQSLDQGLQFLIQYYNGEERAKGNILERFSAQQFPDLHSELNLSSLELGDSALYFCASSVGPGRDTQYFGPGTRLTVL.

The chain employs TRBV7-8 and TRBJ2-6, with 11 bases identical to TRBD2. Trimming removed 5 bases from V and 4 bases from J; junction bases left unmatched: 7. Germline V gives CDR1 SGHVS, CDR2 FQNEAQ. The CDR3 consists of 17 residues. The CDR3 DNA reads TGTGCCAGCAGCGTCTCTAGCGGGAGGACCGGGGCCAACGTCCTGACTTTC. This sequence encodes CASSVSSGRTGANVLTF.

V is TRBV20-1 and J is TRBJ2-5; 9 bases align to TRBD2. Germline-derived CDR1 and CDR2 are DFQATT and SNEGSKA (reference sequence). V shed 7 bases and J 5 bases; nucleotides not matched to a gene: 11. This CDR3 region has 14 residues. CDR3 coding DNA: TGCAGTGTCACCCCCCAGAGCGGGGGGGAGACCCAGTACTTC. Translated, it gives CSVTPQSGGETQYF.

The chain uses TRBV30 and TRBJ1-1; unclear D gene. V lost 2 bases and J lost 0, with 16 bases in between. The CDR3 length is 16 residues. Germline V gene lookup returns CDR1 GTSNPN and CDR2 SVGIG (reference sequence). The CDR3 DNA reads as TGTGCCTGGAGTTTTCGCGGGGTAGGGTTGAACACTGAAGCTTTCTTT. Encoded protein: CAWSFRGVGLNTEAFF.

This clonotype came up many times. The V gene is TRBV3-1, the J gene TRBJ2-3, with D unclear. The V end lost 4 bases, the J end lost 6 bases, and 14 bases lay between the germline ends. CDR1 and CDR2 from the germline V gene are LGHDT and YNNKEL (reference sequence). The CDR3 extends over 14 amino acids. The CDR3 DNA reads TGTGCCAGCAGCCTAGTAGACGGGCTCGATACGCAGTATTTT. Protein sequence: CASSLVDGLDTQYF.

Written as DNA, the CDR3 is TGCAGTGCTAGAGAGTTGGAGACCCAGTACTTC. Translation gives CSARELETQYF. The V and J genes are TRBV20-1 and TRBJ2-5; D gene ambiguous. This CDR3 is built from 11 residues. Deletions cut 0 bases from V and 5 bases from J, with 4 bases between. Germline values: CDR1 DFQATT, CDR2 SNEGSKA (reference sequence).

This clonotype was seen a handful of times. The chain carries TRBV12-3 or TRBV12-4 and TRBJ2-7, with 12 bases aligning to TRBD1. V shed 2 bases, J shed 7 bases, and the junction held 12 bases outside the gene matches. The CDR3 loop spans 17 amino acids. CDR3 protein: CASSLTGTGGLRAEQYF. CDR3 DNA sequence: TGTGCCAGCAGTTTAACCGGGACAGGGGGCCTCAGGGCAGAGCAGTACTTC.

This clonotype was picked up a small number of times. The V and J genes are TRBV6-5 and TRBJ2-2; D is unresolved. Germline lookup yields CDR1 MNHEY and CDR2 SVGAGI. The CDR3 spans 15 residues. V lost 0 bases to trimming and J lost 6 bases, with 11 bases between them. The DNA of the CDR3 is TGTGCCAGCAGTTACTCCTCAGATGGCGCCGGGGAGCTGTTTTTT. This encodes CASSYSSDGAGELFF.

V is TRBV15 and J is TRBJ1-4; 7 bases match TRBD1. V trimming: 0 bases; J trimming: 5 bases; junction bases outside the gene matches: 6. CDR1 is LNHNV and CDR2 is YYDKDF in the germline V gene (reference sequence). The CDR3 is 16 residues long. Written as DNA, the CDR3 is TGTGCCACCAGCAGAGATCACAGGGGAGGGAATGAAAAACTGTTTTTT. This translates into CATSRDHRGGNEKLFF. The complete variable domain, with remaining parts taken from reference TRBV15 and TRBJ1-4, reads DAMVIQNPRYQVTQFGKPVTLSCSQTLNHNVMYWYQQKSSQAPKLLFHYYDKDFNNEADTPDNFQSRRPNTSFCFLDIRSPGLGDTAMYLCATSRDHRGGNEKLFFGSGTQLSVL.

This clonotype was counted only a few times. The rearrangement joins TRBV11-1 to TRBJ1-1, with 9 bases identical to TRBD1. This CDR3 has 15 amino acids. From germline, CDR1 is SGHAT and CDR2 FQDESV (reference sequence). V was pared by 5 bases and J by 1 base, with 5 bases of the junction left unmatched. The CDR3 DNA sequence: TGTGCCAGCAGCCAAGAGGACAGGGGGAACACTGAAGCTTTCTTT. Translated, it gives CASSQEDRGNTEAFF.

This clonotype was detected ten times or more. CDR3 amino acids: CASSFGSPQPQHF. CDR3 DNA sequence: TGTGCCAGCAGTTTCGGGTCACCTCAGCCCCAGCATTTT. The chain couples TRBV12-3 or TRBV12-4 to TRBJ1-5; no firm D call. CDR3 length equals 13 residues. V lost 3 bases to trimming and J lost 6 bases, with 9 bases between them.

The chain combines TRBV29-1 with TRBJ1-5, with a weak D call TRBD1 (6 bases). This CDR3 region has 14 residues. The germline V gene has CDR1 SQVTM and CDR2 ANQGSEA. The germline V and J ends were trimmed by 3 bases and 6 bases, with 15 bases remaining between them. CDR3 in DNA: TGCAGCGTTGATTCAGGGGAGGGTAGTCAGCCCCAGCATTTT. Translated: CSVDSGEGSQPQHF.

This clonotype was detected ten times or more. This CDR3 is CASSSEVSRATNTQYF. CDR3 DNA sequence: TGTGCCAGCAGCTCGGAGGTCTCGCGAGCAACCAATACGCAGTATTTT. The chain is built from TRBV3-1 and TRBJ2-3, with D tentatively TRBD2 (5 bases). CDR1 and CDR2 from the germline V gene are LGHDT and YNNKEL (reference sequence). The length of the CDR3 is 16 residues. The V gene lost 5 bases and the J gene lost 7 bases, with 22 bases spanning the gap.

The chain carries TRBV6-1 and TRBJ2-7; TRBD1 matches at 7 bases. V was pared by 6 bases and J by 0 bases, with 14 bases of the junction left unmatched. The CDR3 spans 17 residues. Looked up from germline, CDR1 is MNHNS and CDR2 is SASEGT. The CDR3 nucleotides read TGTGCCAGCAGGGACCCGGTGAACAGGGGCCACTCCTACGAGCAGTACTTC. Its protein is CASRDPVNRGHSYEQYF.

This clonotype was detected many times. Here the CDR3 DNA reads TGTGCCAGCAGCGCCGAGGGGACAGGAAATGAAAAACTGTTTTTT. Residues: CASSAEGTGNEKLFF. The chain recombines TRBV11-3 with TRBJ1-4; 8 bases map to TRBD1. The CDR3 spans 15 residues. Trimming removed 5 bases from V and 5 bases from J; junction bases left unmatched: 7. The germline V gene has CDR1 SGHNT and CDR2 YENEEA.